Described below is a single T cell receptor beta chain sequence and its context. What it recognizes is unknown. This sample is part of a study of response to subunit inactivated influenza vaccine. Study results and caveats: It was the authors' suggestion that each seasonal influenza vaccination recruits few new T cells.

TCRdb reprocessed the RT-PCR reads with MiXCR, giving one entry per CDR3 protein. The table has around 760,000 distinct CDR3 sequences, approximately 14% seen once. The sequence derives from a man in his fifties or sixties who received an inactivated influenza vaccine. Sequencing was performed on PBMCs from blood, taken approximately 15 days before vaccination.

The CDR3 loop is CASSLLVLSGQGWATGELFF. Here the CDR3 DNA reads TGTGCCAGCAGTTTATTGGTCTTAAGCGGTCAGGGTTGGGCCACCGGGGAGCTGTTTTTT. The chain recombines TRBV27 with TRBJ2-2, with D possibly called TRBD1 or TRBD2 (5 bases each). CDR1 and CDR2 (germline): MNHEY, SMNVEV (reference sequence). V lost 1 base to trimming and J lost 4 bases, with 25 bases between them. CDR3 length: 20 residues.